These 24 T cell receptor beta chains share one sample of origin, sequenced in a study of shared clonotypes between healthy human individuals. Method: immunoSEQ multiplex PCR; TCRdb's copy keeps in-frame clones and lacks some. The sample carries approximately 1.5 million clones, 98% recorded once. The sample was naive CD4+ T cells sorted from blood. Subset: CD45RA+ positively selected. The source is a man aged 25 to 45 in good health.

The rearrangement uses TRBV15 and TRBJ2-2; TRBD1 matches at 10 bases. The CDR3 covers 15 residues. Germline-derived CDR1 and CDR2 are LNHNV and YYDKDF (reference sequence). Germline trimming cut 3 bases from V and 6 bases from J; bases unmatched to any gene: 4. In DNA form, the CDR3 reads TGTGCCACCAGCAGTCTCGGACAGGGGGCCGGGGAGCTGTTTTTT. Amino acids: CATSSLGQGAGELFF.

The rearrangement links TRBV5-1 to TRBJ1-3; the D is unclear. Germline V lookup: CDR1 SGHRS, CDR2 YFSETQ. Trimming left V 5 bases short and J 0 bases short, with 12 bases between. This CDR3 contains 15 residues. CDR3 residues: CASRPETYSGNTIYF. The CDR3 DNA is TGCGCCAGCAGGCCCGAGACCTACTCTGGAAACACCATATATTTT.

Of note for this clone: Other DNA sequences in the sample encode the same CDR3. The V call is TRBV18, the J call TRBJ2-7; 7 bases map to TRBD2. CDR1 is KGHSH and CDR2 is LQKENI in the germline V gene. This CDR3 has 15 amino acids. Germline trimming cut 3 bases from V and 0 bases from J; bases unmatched to any gene: 5. CDR3 protein: CASSPPLADSYEQYF. In DNA form, the CDR3 reads TGTGCCAGCTCACCCCCCCTAGCGGACTCCTACGAGCAGTACTTC.

The sample holds one count of this clone. The chain joins TRBV20-1 to TRBJ2-7; no reliable D call. Deletions cut 3 bases from V and 10 bases from J, with 10 bases between. CDR1 is DFQATT, CDR2 SNEGSKA, per germline (reference sequence). The CDR3 has 10 amino acids. The CDR3 DNA follows: TGCAGTGCTAGTTATACAGCCCAGTACTTC. This gives the protein CSASYTAQYF.

The rearrangement joins TRBV6-7 to TRBJ1-2; TRBD1 agrees at 8 bases. TRBV6-7 carries the ORF label, with uncertain function. This CDR3 region has 16 residues. J was trimmed by 4 bases and V by 4 bases; bases with no gene match: 11. The CDR3 reads CASSLDLTGEPYGYTF. The CDR3 coding sequence is TGTGCCAGCAGTTTGGACCTGACAGGGGAACCCTATGGCTACACCTTC.

This clone was seen just once. The chain combines TRBV5-1 with TRBJ2-6; the D is unclear. V was shortened by 4 bases and J by 0 bases, with 8 bases between the two germline ends. Germline CDR1 SGHRS, CDR2 YFSETQ. CDR3 length: 15 residues. CDR3 DNA sequence: TGCGCCAGCAGCGGCGGCCGCTCTGGGGCCAACGTCCTGACTTTC. The encoded protein is CASSGGRSGANVLTF.

V usage is TRBV6-5 and J usage is TRBJ2-1; 7 bases match TRBD2. Germline loops: CDR1 MNHEY, CDR2 SVGAGI. The CDR3 consists of 16 residues. J was trimmed by 7 bases and V by 2 bases; bases with no gene match: 11. CDR3 amino acids: CASSYQPGLGGNEQFF. Written as DNA, the CDR3 is TGTGCCAGCAGTTACCAACCGGGCTTGGGGGGGAATGAGCAGTTCTTC.

Of note for this clone: In the same sample, other DNA sequences code for this CDR3. This chain uses TRBV25-1 with TRBJ2-7; D unclear. Trimming stripped 4 bases from V and 4 bases from J, with 11 bases between. The CDR3 is made up of 13 amino acids. CDR1 is MGHDK, CDR2 SYGVNS, per germline. CDR3 nucleotides: TGTGCCAGCAGTGCAGCAGGTGGTTACGAGCAGTACTTC. It specifies CASSAAGGYEQYF.

This chain links TRBV5-1 with TRBJ2-1; TRBD2 aligns across 11 bases. Per germline, CDR1 SGHRS and CDR2 YFSETQ. The trim removed 4 bases at V and 6 bases at J, leaving 12 bases unmatched. The CDR3 is 17 residues long. CDR3 in DNA: TGCGCCAGCAGCAAACAATTAGCGGGAGGGCCCACCAATGAGCAGTTCTTC. Residues: CASSKQLAGGPTNEQFF. The whole variable domain, remainder taken from reference TRBV5-1 and TRBJ2-1, is KAGVTQTPRYLIKTRGQQVTLSCSPISGHRSVSWYQQTPGQGLQFLFEYFSETQRNKGNFPGRFSGRQFSNSRSEMNVSTLELGDSALYLCASSKQLAGGPTNEQFFGPGTRLTVL.

The chain joins TRBV11-2 to TRBJ2-5, with no clear D. CDR3 length equals 11 residues. Germline values: CDR1 SGHAT, CDR2 FQNNGV. V was clipped by 5 bases and J by 7 bases, with 8 bases between them. Here the CDR3 DNA reads TGTGCCAGCAGCGGGCGTCGGACCCAGTACTTC. This gives the protein CASSGRRTQYF. Variable domain in full (rest from reference TRBV11-2 and TRBJ2-5): EAGVAQSPRYKIIEKRQSVAFWCNPISGHATLYWYQQILGQGPKLLIQFQNNGVVDDSQLPKDRFSAERLKGVDSTLKIQPAKLEDSAVYLCASSGRRTQYFGPGTRLLVL.

This chain links TRBV7-2 with TRBJ1-2; possible D gene TRBD1, 5 bases. In germline, CDR1 is SGHTA, CDR2 FQGNSA. Trimming cost V 5 bases and J 7 bases, with 17 bases left between them. This CDR3 has 14 residues. CDR3 bases: TGTGCCAGCAGCCGCGACAGTTCCGAGGGTGGCTACACCTTC. Protein sequence: CASSRDSSEGGYTF.

This rearrangement joins TRBV6-6 to TRBJ2-7, with unresolved D. Germline V gene lookup returns CDR1 MNHNY and CDR2 SVGAGI (reference sequence). CDR3 size: 11 residues. Trimming stripped 8 bases from V and 2 bases from J, with 7 bases between. The CDR3 spells CASGETYEQYF. In nucleotides, the CDR3 is TGTGCCAGCGGCGAGACCTACGAGCAGTACTTC.

The rearrangement uses TRBV15 and TRBJ2-1, with 12 nucleotides matching TRBD2. Germline V gives CDR1 LNHNV, CDR2 YYDKDF (reference sequence). V lost 0 bases to trimming and J lost 5 bases; unmatched junction nucleotides: 5. The CDR3 sequence is 17 residues long. This CDR3 is CATSRDRLAGGNNEQFF. CDR3 nucleotides: TGTGCCACCAGCAGAGATCGGCTAGCGGGAGGGAACAATGAGCAGTTCTTC.

The V and J genes are TRBV6-1 and TRBJ1-2; D unclear. Trimming left V 7 bases short and J 5 bases short, with 11 bases between. The CDR3 spans 12 residues. Germline V gene data show CDR1 as MNHNS and CDR2 as SASEGT. The CDR3 DNA reads as TGTGCCAGCAAGGCAATCCCGTATGGCTACACCTTC. Residues: CASKAIPYGYTF.

This clone appeared once. The CDR3 sequence is CASSVAPSGRLYEQYF. CDR3 bases: TGTGCCAGCAGCGTAGCCCCCAGCGGGAGGCTTTACGAGCAGTACTTC. The chain joins TRBV9 to TRBJ2-7; the match to TRBD2 covers 9 bases. V trimming: 0 bases; J trimming: 4 bases; junction bases outside the gene matches: 8. Germline values: CDR1 SGDLS, CDR2 YYNGEE. The CDR3 is 16 residues long.

The chain combines TRBV20-1 with TRBJ1-4, with D perhaps TRBD1 (6 bases). This CDR3 is built from 11 residues. In germline, CDR1 is DFQATT, CDR2 SNEGSKA (reference sequence). Trimming cost V 6 bases and J 14 bases, with 16 bases left between them. The CDR3 DNA sequence: TGCAGTGCCCCCTTTAGGGGGGCCCTGTTTTTT. It translates to CSAPFRGALFF.

The chain carries TRBV18 and TRBJ2-7; the D gene is possibly TRBD2 (6 bases). Trimming stripped 4 bases from V and 8 bases from J, with 15 bases between. CDR3 size: 13 residues. Germline loops: CDR1 KGHSH, CDR2 LQKENI. CDR3 in DNA: TGTGCCAGCTCACTTTCCCGGGAGATGAAGCAGTACTTC. Its translation is CASSLSREMKQYF.

The chain employs TRBV2 and TRBJ2-2; the D call may be TRBD1 or TRBD2 (5 bases each). This CDR3 has 15 residues. The germline gives CDR1 SNHLY, CDR2 FYNNEI. V lost 0 bases, J lost 4 bases, and 9 bases lay in between. The CDR3 DNA sequence: TGTGCCAGCAGTGAAGCGGGGGTTGCCACCGGGGAGCTGTTTTTT. Amino acid sequence: CASSEAGVATGELFF.

The genes are TRBV7-9 and TRBJ2-7; a possible D gene is TRBD2 (5 bases). Germline CDR1 SEHNR, CDR2 FQNEAQ (reference sequence). The ends were cut back, 5 bases at V and 4 bases at J, with 18 bases in the middle. This CDR3 spans 15 amino acids. The CDR3 protein is CASSRLLGHGYEQYF. CDR3 DNA: TGTGCCAGCAGCCGACTACTAGGCCACGGGTACGAGCAGTACTTC.

This clone appeared a single time. The gene calls are TRBV6-1 and TRBJ1-5, with a tentative D call TRBD1 (6 bases). V lost 6 bases and J lost 2, with 11 bases in between. The CDR3 is made up of 14 amino acids. Germline V gives CDR1 MNHNS, CDR2 SASEGT. The CDR3 DNA follows: TGTGCCAGCAGCCGACGACAGGGCAATCAGCCCCAGCATTTT. It translates to CASSRRQGNQPQHF.

J is TRBJ2-7 and V is TRBV7-2; D is unresolved. The CDR3 runs 11 residues. Germline V lookup: CDR1 SGHTA, CDR2 FQGNSA. Trimming took off 9 bases at V and 3 bases at J, with 9 bases between the two ends. CDR3 amino acids: CASSQDYEQYF. The CDR3 DNA is TGTGCCAGTTCCCAAGACTACGAGCAGTACTTC. The full variable domain, rest sourced from reference TRBV7-2 and TRBJ2-7, is GAGVSQSPSNKVTEKGKDVELRCDPISGHTALYWYRQSLGQGLEFLIYFQGNSAPDKSGLPSDRFSAERTGGSVSTLTIQRTQQEDSAVYLCASSQDYEQYFGPGTRLTVT.

This clone was counted a single time. The J gene is TRBJ2-2, the V gene TRBV5-4; TRBD1 aligns across 9 bases. V trimming: 3 bases; J trimming: 7 bases; junction bases outside the gene matches: 4. Germline lookup yields CDR1 SGHNT and CDR2 YYREEE (reference sequence). The CDR3 runs to 14 residues. The CDR3 DNA is TGTGCCAGCAGCTCGGGACAGGGTAGCGGGGAGCTGTTTTTT. Protein: CASSSGQGSGELFF.

The chain combines TRBV29-1 with TRBJ1-2; possibly TRBD1 for D (6 bases). Germline V lookup: CDR1 SQVTM, CDR2 ANQGSEA. Between the trimmed V and J ends, which lost 7 bases and 6 bases, there was a span of 15 bases. The CDR3 has 12 amino acids. CDR3 residues: CSAKEQGDGYTF. As DNA, the CDR3 is TGCAGCGCCAAGGAACAGGGTGATGGCTACACCTTC.

CDR3 sequence (DNA): TGTGCCAGCAGCCCTCGGGCGGGCACAGATACGCAGTATTTT. Translated: CASSPRAGTDTQYF. The chain is built from TRBV9 and TRBJ2-3; the D is unclear. CDR3 length equals 14 residues. V lost 4 bases to trimming and J lost 1 base, with 10 bases between them. Germline V CDR1 and CDR2: SGDLS, YYNGEE.